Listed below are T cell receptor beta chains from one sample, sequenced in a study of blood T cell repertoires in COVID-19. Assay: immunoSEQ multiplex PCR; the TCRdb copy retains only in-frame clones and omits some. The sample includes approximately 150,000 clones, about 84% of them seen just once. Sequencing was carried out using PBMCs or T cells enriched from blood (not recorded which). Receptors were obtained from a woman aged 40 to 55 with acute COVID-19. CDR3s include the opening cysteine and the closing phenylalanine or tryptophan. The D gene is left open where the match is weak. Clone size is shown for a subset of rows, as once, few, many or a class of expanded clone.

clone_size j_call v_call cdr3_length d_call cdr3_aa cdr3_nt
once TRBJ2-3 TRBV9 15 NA CASSQGRFGTDTQYF TGTGCCAGCAGTCAAGGGAGGTTTGGTACAGATACGCAGTATTTT
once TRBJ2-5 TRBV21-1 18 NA CASSKAGLAGTRQETQYF TGTGCCAGCAGCAAAGCGGGACTAGCGGGAACCCGCCAAGAGACCCAGTACTTC
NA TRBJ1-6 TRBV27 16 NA CASSTQRQVRSAALHF TGTGCCAGCTCAACACAGAGACAGGTCAGGAGTGCGGCCCTCCACTTT
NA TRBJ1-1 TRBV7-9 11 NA CASSFAAEAFF TGTGCCAGCAGCTTTGCAGCTGAAGCTTTCTTT
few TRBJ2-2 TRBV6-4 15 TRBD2 CASSEGAGGTGELFF TGTGCCAGCAGTGAAGGAGCGGGGGGGACCGGGGAGCTGTTTTTT
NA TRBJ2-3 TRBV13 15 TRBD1 CASSPHRGLADTQYF TGTGCCAGCAGCCCTCACAGGGGGCTCGCAGATACGCAGTATTTT
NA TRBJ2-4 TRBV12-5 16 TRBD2 CASGLGLAQAKNIQYF TGTGCTAGTGGTTTGGGACTAGCCCAAGCCAAAAACATTCAGTACTTC
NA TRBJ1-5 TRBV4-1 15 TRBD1 CASSRGQGSNQPQHF TGCGCCAGCAGCCGGGGACAGGGTAGCAATCAGCCCCAGCATTTT
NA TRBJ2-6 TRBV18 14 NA CASSPPAGANVLTF TGTGCCAGCTCACCTCCGGCTGGGGCCAACGTCCTGACTTTC
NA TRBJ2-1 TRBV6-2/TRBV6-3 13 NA CASSRETYNEQFF TGTGCCAGCAGTCGAGAGACCTACAATGAGCAGTTCTTC
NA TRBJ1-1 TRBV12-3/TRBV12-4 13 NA CATARAINTEAFF TGTGCCACGGCGAGGGCTATTAACACTGAAGCTTTCTTT
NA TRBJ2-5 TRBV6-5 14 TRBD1 CASKTGGHQETQYF TGTGCCAGCAAGACAGGGGGCCACCAAGAGACCCAGTACTTC
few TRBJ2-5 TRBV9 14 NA CASSVEDYVETQYF TGTGCCAGCAGCGTAGAGGACTACGTGGAGACCCAGTACTTC
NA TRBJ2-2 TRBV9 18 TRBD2 CASSPSTGTSGSTGELFF TGTGCCAGCAGCCCGAGTACCGGGACTAGCGGGAGTACCGGGGAGCTGTTTTTT
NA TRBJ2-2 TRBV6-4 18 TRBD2 CASSDSNSSSGVGGELFF TGTGCCAGCAGTGACTCGAATAGCTCTAGCGGGGTCGGCGGGGAGCTGTTTTTT